What follows is one T cell receptor (beta chain) and its context. Produced via immunoSEQ multiplex PCR; TCRdb's table is partial and in-frame only. This sample yields approximately 110,000 clones, of which more than 85% are seen a single time; 3.5% belongs to the top ten. These data belong to a study of T cell changes during pregnancy in multiple sclerosis. This CDR3 spans 15 amino acids. CDR1 and CDR2 from the germline V gene are SGHVS and FQNEAQ. Deletions cut 2 bases from V and 1 base from J, with 12 bases between. The sequencing here drew on peripheral blood, taken after pregnancy. The J gene is TRBJ2-7, the V gene TRBV7-8, with TRBD1 as a possible D gene (5 bases). The origin of this receptor is a female donor with multiple sclerosis, enrolled in a pregnancy study. The CDR3 sequence is CASSLRGSSSYEQYF. The CDR3 DNA follows: TGTGCCAGCAGCTTAAGGGGAAGCTCTTCCTACGAGCAGTACTTC.